Listed below are T cell receptor beta chains from one sample, sequenced in a study of technical replicates of blood from a few donors. Sequencing used immunoSEQ multiplex PCR; TCRdb keeps in-frame clones, though not all of them. This table holds some 69,000 clones, around 90% found once. Sequencing used PBMCs. All receptors come from a human donor in good health. Some clones in this sample may be carry-over from other donors' samples. The CDR3 runs from the conserved cysteine through the conserved F or W. D genes are given only for firm matches. Clone size appears in some rows only: once, few, many, or a class for an expanded clone.

CASSEARRPQHF	TGTGCCAGCAGTGAAGCTCGGAGACCCCAGCATTTT	-	TRBV6-1	TRBJ1-5	-
CASSQGPQETQYF	TGCGCCAGCAGCCAAGGGCCCCAAGAGACCCAGTACTTC	-	TRBV4-1	TRBJ2-5	-
CASSYTGQAFETQYF	TGTGCCAGCAGTTACACTGGACAGGCCTTTGAGACCCAGTACTTC	-	TRBV6-5	TRBJ2-5	TRBD1
CANTNTEAFF	TGTGCCAACACGAACACTGAAGCTTTCTTT	once	TRBV21-1	TRBJ1-1	-
CASSLLGEAGQYF	TGTGCCAGCAGCTTGCTGGGAGAGGCCGGACAGTACTTC	-	TRBV5-6	TRBJ2-7	-
CASSLSGTGGQDTQYF	TGCGCCAGCAGCTTGTCGGGGACAGGGGGTCAAGATACGCAGTATTTT	-	TRBV5-1	TRBJ2-3	TRBD1
CASNPRDRIRYGYTF	TGTGCCAGCAACCCCCGGGACAGGATACGCTATGGCTACACCTTC	-	TRBV2	TRBJ1-2	TRBD1
CASSVGTGNTDTQYF	TGTGCCAGCAGCGTAGGGACAGGAAACACAGATACGCAGTATTTT	-	TRBV9	TRBJ2-3	TRBD1
CASSVSLRNTEAFF	TGTGCCAGCAGCGTATCACTGAGAAACACTGAAGCTTTCTTT	once	TRBV9	TRBJ1-1	-
CASSLPSGLYNEQFF	TGTGCCAGCAGCTTGCCTAGCGGCCTCTACAATGAGCAGTTCTTC	-	TRBV5-6	TRBJ2-1	TRBD2
CATTQAGAEDTQYF	TGTGCCACAACCCAAGCGGGGGCGGAAGATACGCAGTATTTT	-	TRBV10-3	TRBJ2-3	TRBD2
CASSLDDSNYGYTF	TGCGCCAGCAGCTTGGACGACAGTAACTATGGCTACACCTTC	-	TRBV5-1	TRBJ1-2	-
CASSLETGELGDTQYF	TGTGCCAGCAGCTTAGAGACAGGGGAATTGGGGGATACGCAGTATTTT	once	TRBV7-8	TRBJ2-3	TRBD1
CASSLPRTEAFF	TGTGCCAGCAGCCTTCCGCGCACTGAAGCTTTCTTT	-	TRBV7-9	TRBJ1-1	-
CASSLEALEGYTF	TGCGCCAGCAGCTTGGAGGCCCTGGAGGGCTACACCTTC	-	TRBV5-1	TRBJ1-2	-
CASSLLGLAGGPGGNEQFF	TGTGCCAGCAGCTTATTGGGACTAGCGGGAGGTCCGGGGGGGAATGAGCAGTTCTTC	-	TRBV7-6	TRBJ2-1	TRBD2
CASSIRDRLNEKLFF	TGCGCCAGCAGCATTCGGGACAGACTGAATGAAAAACTGTTTTTT	-	TRBV4-1	TRBJ1-4	TRBD1
CASSLVAGALDTQYF	TGTGCCAGCAGCTTAGTCGCGGGAGCCCTAGATACGCAGTATTTT	-	TRBV13	TRBJ2-3	TRBD2
CALGTLSYEQYF	TGTGCCCTCGGGACTTTATCCTACGAGCAGTACTTC	-	TRBV2	TRBJ2-7	-
CASSQGGNTEAFF	TGTGCCAGCTCACAAGGAGGGAACACTGAAGCTTTCTTT	-	TRBV18	TRBJ1-1	-
CASSQDRTGGWNEQYF	TGCGCCAGCAGCCAAGATCGCACAGGGGGCTGGAACGAGCAGTACTTC	-	TRBV4-3	TRBJ2-7	TRBD1
CASSRSKGDHEQYF	TGTGCCAGCAGCCGCAGCAAGGGGGACCACGAGCAGTACTTC	-	TRBV5-4	TRBJ2-7	-
CAWSVQDEQFF	TGTGCCTGGAGTGTACAGGATGAGCAGTTCTTC	-	TRBV30	TRBJ2-1	-
CASSRSGRYEQYF	TGTGCCAGTAGCCGTAGCGGGAGGTACGAGCAGTACTTC	-	TRBV19	TRBJ2-7	TRBD2
CATSREGQGEDEQYF	TGTGCCACCAGCAGAGAGGGACAGGGAGAGGACGAGCAGTACTTC	-	TRBV15	TRBJ2-7	TRBD1
CAWSRTDQETQYF	TGTGCCTGGAGTCGCACAGACCAAGAGACCCAGTACTTC	-	TRBV30	TRBJ2-5	-
CASSGLVRTIRDEQFF	TGTGCCAGCAGTGGGTTGGTCCGGACTATTCGGGATGAGCAGTTCTTC	-	TRBV6-1	TRBJ2-1	-
CAIGSPNQPQHF	TGTGCCATCGGGTCCCCTAATCAGCCCCAGCATTTT	-	TRBV15	TRBJ1-5	-
CASKRQIEAFF	TGTGCCTCGAAGCGACAGATTGAAGCTTTCTTT	few	TRBV30	TRBJ1-1	-
CASSWTGYNEQFF	TGCGCCAGCAGCTGGACAGGGTACAATGAGCAGTTCTTC	-	TRBV5-1	TRBJ2-1	TRBD1
CAISEGSSLGNSPLHF	TGTGCCATCAGTGAGGGCAGCTCACTAGGGAATTCACCCCTCCACTTT	-	TRBV10-3	TRBJ1-6	-
CASSLDPGSQETQYF	TGTGCCAGTAGTCTTGACCCCGGGAGTCAAGAGACCCAGTACTTC	-	TRBV19	TRBJ2-5	-
CASSIIAGGRGYNEQFF	TGTGCCAGCAGCATAATAGCGGGAGGGAGAGGATACAATGAGCAGTTCTTC	-	TRBV7-9	TRBJ2-1	TRBD2
CASSLESGINEQFF	TGTGCCAGCAGCTTAGAGAGCGGGATCAATGAGCAGTTCTTC	-	TRBV11-3	TRBJ2-1	TRBD2
CATRPGEGYEAFF	TGTGCCACCAGGCCGGGGGAGGGCTATGAAGCTTTCTTT	-	TRBV15	TRBJ1-1	-
CAWSGEAGGYTF	TGTGCCTGGAGTGGAGAGGCGGGAGGCTACACCTTC	-	TRBV30	TRBJ1-2	-
CASNKLAREQYF	TGCGCCAGCAATAAACTAGCGCGCGAGCAGTACTTC	-	TRBV23-1	TRBJ2-7	TRBD2
CASSKTSGSSYNEQFF	TGTGCCAGCAGCAAGACTAGCGGATCCTCCTACAATGAGCAGTTCTTC	-	TRBV7-8	TRBJ2-1	TRBD2
CASSLTANYGYTF	TGTGCCAGCAGCTTAACAGCTAACTATGGCTACACCTTC	-	TRBV7-9	TRBJ1-2	-
CASSFDRGGGYTF	TGTGCCAGCAGCTTCGACAGGGGTGGCGGCTACACCTTC	-	TRBV7-2	TRBJ1-2	TRBD1
CASSSDRGRGYEQYF	TGTGCCAGCAGCTCGGACAGGGGGCGCGGGTACGAGCAGTACTTC	-	TRBV7-2	TRBJ2-7	TRBD1